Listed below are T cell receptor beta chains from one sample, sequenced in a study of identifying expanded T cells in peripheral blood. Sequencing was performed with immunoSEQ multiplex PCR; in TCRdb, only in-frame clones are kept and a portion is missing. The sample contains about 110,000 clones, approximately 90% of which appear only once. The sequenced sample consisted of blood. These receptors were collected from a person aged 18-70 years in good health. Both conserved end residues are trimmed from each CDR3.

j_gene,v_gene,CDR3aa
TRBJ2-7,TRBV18,ASSPPGRMSYEQY
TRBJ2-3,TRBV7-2,ASSLRGADTQY
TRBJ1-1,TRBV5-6,ASTLGWKGNTEAF
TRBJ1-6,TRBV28,ASRDSSYNSPLH
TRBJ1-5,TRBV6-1,ASSDGGPQPQH
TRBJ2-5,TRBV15,ATSRGGGHQETQY
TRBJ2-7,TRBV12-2,ASRTHSGEQY
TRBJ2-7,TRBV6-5,ASSYPRTGTYEQY
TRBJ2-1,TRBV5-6,ASSLANEQF
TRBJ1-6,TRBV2,ASSEGLSGVSPLH
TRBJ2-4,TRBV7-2,ASSRLTGGGNIQY
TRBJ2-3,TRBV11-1,ASSLPRSTDTQY
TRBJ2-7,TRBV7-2,ASSFSSGKRNEQY
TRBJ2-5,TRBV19,ASSIRANRVQETQY
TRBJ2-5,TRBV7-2,ASSQEQGRKIQY
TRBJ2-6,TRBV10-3,AISGETAGANVLT
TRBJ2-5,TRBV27,ASSLVTSGGLETQY
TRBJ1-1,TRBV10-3,AITESGGLNTEAF
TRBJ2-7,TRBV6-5,ASFSGGRRYEQY
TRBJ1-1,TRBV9,ASSETSKNTEAF
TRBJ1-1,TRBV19,ASRVGRADTEAF
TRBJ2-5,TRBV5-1,ASSLGPGPQETQY
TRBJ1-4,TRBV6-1,ASRVTGLTNEKLF
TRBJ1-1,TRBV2,AILRGLNTEAF
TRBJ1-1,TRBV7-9,ASRKDSSNTEAF